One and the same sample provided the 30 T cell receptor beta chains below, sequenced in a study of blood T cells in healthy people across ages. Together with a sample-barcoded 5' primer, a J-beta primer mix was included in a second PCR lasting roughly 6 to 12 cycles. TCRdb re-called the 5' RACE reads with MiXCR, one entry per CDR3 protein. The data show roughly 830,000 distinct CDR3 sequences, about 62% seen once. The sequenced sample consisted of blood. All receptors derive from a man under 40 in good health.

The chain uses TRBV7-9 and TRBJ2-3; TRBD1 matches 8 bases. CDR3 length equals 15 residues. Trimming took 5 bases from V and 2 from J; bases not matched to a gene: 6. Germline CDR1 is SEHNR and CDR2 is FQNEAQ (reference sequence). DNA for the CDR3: TGTGCCAGCAGCCTTTGGACAGGGTCCACAGATACGCAGTATTTT. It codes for CASSLWTGSTDTQYF. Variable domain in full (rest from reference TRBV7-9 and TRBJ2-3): DTGVSQNPRHKITKRGQNVTFRCDPISEHNRLYWYRQTLGQGPEFLTYFQNEAQLEKSRLLSDRFSAERPKGSFSTLEIQRTEQGDSAMYLCASSLWTGSTDTQYFGPGTRLTVL.

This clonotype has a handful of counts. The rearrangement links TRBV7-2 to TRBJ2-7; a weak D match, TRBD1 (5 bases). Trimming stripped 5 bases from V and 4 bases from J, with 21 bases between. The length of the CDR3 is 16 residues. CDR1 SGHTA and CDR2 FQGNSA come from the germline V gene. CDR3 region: CASSALRGREPYEQYF. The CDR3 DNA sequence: TGTGCCAGCAGCGCGTTAAGGGGTAGGGAACCATACGAGCAGTACTTC.

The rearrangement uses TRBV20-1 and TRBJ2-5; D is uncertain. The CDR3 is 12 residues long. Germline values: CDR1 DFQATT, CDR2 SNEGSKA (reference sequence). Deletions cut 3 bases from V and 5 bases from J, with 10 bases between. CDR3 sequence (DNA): TGCAGTGCTAGTCCCGTGCCGGAGACCCAGTACTTC. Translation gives CSASPVPETQYF.

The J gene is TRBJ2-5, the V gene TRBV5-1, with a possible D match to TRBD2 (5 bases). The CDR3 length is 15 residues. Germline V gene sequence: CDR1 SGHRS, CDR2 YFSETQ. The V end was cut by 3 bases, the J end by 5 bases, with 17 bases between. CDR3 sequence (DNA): TGCGCCAGCAGCTGGCCCCAGGTTAGGGAGGAGACCCAGTACTTC. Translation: CASSWPQVREETQYF.

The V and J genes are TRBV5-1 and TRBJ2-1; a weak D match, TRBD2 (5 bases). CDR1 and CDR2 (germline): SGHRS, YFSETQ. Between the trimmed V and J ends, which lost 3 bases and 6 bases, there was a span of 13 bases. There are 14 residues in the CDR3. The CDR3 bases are TGCGCCAGCAGCTCGGTGAACGGGGTCAATGAGCAGTTCTTC. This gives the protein CASSSVNGVNEQFF.

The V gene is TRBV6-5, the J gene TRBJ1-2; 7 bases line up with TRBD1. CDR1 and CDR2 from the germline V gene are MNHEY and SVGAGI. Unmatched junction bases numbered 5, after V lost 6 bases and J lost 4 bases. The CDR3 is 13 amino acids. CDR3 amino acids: CASSRQGTYGYTF. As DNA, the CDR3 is TGTGCCAGCAGCAGACAGGGCACCTATGGCTACACCTTC.

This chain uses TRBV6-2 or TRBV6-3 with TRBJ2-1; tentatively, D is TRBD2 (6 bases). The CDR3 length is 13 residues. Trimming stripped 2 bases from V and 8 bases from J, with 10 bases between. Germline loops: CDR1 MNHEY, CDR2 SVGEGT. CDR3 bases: TGTGCCAGCAGTTACGGGGGGATCGATGAGCAGTTCTTC. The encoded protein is CASSYGGIDEQFF.

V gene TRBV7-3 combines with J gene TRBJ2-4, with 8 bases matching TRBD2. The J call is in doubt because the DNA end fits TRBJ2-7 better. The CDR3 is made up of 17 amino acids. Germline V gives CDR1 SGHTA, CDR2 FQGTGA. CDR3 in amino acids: CASSLILSGVPLYEQYF. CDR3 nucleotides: TGTGCCAGCAGCTTAATCCTTAGCGGGGTACCTCTCTACGAGCAGTACTTC.

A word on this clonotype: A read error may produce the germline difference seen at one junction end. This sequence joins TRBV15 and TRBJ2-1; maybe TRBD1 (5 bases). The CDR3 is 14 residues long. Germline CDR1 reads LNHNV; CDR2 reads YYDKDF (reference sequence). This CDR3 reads CATSREATGNGQFF. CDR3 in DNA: TGTGCCACCAGCAGAGAAGCTACAGGCAATGGGCAGTTCTTC.

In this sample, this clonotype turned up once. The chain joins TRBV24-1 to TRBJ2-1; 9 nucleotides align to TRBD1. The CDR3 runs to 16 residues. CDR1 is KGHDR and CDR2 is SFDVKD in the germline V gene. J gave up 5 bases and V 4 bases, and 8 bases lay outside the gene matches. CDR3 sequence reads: CATSDQGQGKHNEQFF. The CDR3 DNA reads TGTGCCACCAGTGACCAAGGACAGGGGAAGCACAATGAGCAGTTCTTC.

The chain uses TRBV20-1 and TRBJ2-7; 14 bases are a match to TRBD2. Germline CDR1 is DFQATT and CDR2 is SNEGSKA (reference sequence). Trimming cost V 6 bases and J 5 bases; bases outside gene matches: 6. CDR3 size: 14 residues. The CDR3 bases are TGCAGTGCAAGGACTAGCGGGGGGCCCAACGAGCAGTACTTC. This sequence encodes CSARTSGGPNEQYF.

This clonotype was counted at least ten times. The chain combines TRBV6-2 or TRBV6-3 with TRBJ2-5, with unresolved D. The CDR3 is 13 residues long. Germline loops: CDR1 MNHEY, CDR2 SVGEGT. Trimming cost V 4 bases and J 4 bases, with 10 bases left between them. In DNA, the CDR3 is TGTGCCAGCAGTTGGGAAAGAGGAGAGACCCAGTACTTC. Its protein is CASSWERGETQYF.

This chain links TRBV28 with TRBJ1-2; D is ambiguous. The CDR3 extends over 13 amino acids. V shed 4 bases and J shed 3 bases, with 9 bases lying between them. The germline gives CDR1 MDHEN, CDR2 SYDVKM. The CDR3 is CASSSVQDYGYTF. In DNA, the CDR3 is TGTGCCAGCAGTTCAGTACAAGACTATGGCTACACCTTC.

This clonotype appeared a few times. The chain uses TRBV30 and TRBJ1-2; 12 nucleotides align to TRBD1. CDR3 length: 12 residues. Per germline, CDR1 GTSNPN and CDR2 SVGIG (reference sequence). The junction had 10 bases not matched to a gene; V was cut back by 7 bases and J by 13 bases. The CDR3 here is CASRDRGPVGTF. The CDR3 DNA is TGTGCCTCCCGGGACAGGGGGCCGGTGGGCACCTTC. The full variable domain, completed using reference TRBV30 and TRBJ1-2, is SQTIHQWPATLVQPVGSPLSLECTVEGTSNPNLYWYRQAAGRGLQLLFYSVGIGQISSEVPQNLSASRPQDRQFILSSKKLLLSDSGFYLCASRDRGPVGTFGSGTRLTVV.

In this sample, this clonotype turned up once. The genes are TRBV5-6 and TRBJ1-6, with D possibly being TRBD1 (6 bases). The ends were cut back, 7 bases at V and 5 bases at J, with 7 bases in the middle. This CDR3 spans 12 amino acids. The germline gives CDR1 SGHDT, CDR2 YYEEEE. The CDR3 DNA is TGTGCCAGCGGACAGAATAATTCACCCCTCCACTTT. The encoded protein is CASGQNNSPLHF.

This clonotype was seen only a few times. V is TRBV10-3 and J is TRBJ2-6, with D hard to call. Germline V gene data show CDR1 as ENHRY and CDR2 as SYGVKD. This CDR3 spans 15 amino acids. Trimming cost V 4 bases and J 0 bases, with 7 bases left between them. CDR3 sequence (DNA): TGTGCCATCAGTGTCGACGGCTCTGGGGCCAACGTCCTGACTTTC. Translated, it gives CAISVDGSGANVLTF.

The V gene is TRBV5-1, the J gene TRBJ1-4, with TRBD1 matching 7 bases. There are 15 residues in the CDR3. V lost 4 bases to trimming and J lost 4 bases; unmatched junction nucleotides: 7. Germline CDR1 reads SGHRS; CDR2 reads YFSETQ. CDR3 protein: CASSPQGSDNEKLFF. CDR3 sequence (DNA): TGCGCCAGCAGCCCACAGGGGAGTGATAATGAAAAACTGTTTTTT. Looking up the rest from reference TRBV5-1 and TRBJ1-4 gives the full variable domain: KAGVTQTPRYLIKTRGQQVTLSCSPISGHRSVSWYQQTPGQGLQFLFEYFSETQRNKGNFPGRFSGRQFSNSRSEMNVSTLELGDSALYLCASSPQGSDNEKLFFGSGTQLSVL.

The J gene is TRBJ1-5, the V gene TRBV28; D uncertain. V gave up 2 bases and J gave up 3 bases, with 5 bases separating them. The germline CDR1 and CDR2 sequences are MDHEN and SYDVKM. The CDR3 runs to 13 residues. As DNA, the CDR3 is TGTGCCAGCAGTTTACCCAACAATCAGCCCCAGCATTTT. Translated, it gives CASSLPNNQPQHF.

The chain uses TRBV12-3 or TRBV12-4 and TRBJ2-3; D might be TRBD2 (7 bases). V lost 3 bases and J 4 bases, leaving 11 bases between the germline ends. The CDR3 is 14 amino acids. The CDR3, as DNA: TGTGCCAGCAGTTTTGTGGGGGGGCCAGATACGCAGTATTTT. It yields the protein CASSFVGGPDTQYF.

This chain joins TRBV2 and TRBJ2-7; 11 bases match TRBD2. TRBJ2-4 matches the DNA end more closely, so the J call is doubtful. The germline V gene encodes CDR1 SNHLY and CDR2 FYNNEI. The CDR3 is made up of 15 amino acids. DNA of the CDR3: TGTGCCAGCAGTGTAGCGGGGGGGCCGTTAAACATTCAGTACTTC. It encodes CASSVAGGPLNIQYF.

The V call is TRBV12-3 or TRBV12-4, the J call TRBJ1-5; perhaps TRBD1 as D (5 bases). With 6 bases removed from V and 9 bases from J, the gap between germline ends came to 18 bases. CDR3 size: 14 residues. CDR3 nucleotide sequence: TGTGCCAGCAGCCTCGCGGCACACCAGGGGCCCCAGCATTTT. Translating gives CASSLAAHQGPQHF.

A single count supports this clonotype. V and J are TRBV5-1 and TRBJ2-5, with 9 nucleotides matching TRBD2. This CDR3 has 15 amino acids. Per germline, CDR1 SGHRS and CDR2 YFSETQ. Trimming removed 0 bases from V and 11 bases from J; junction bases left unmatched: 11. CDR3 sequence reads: CASSLAAGGPGEQYF. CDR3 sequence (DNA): TGCGCCAGCAGCTTGGCCGCGGGGGGGCCCGGTGAGCAGTACTTC.

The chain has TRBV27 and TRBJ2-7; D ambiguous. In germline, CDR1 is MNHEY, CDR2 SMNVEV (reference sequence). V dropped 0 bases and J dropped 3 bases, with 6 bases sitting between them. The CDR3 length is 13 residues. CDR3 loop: CASSLSEIYEQYF. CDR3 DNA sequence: TGTGCCAGCAGTTTATCGGAGATCTACGAGCAGTACTTC.

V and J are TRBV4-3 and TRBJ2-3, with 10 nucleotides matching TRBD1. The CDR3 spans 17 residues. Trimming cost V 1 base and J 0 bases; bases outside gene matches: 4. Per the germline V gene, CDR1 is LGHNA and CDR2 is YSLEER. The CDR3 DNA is TGCGCCAGCAGCCAAGCCCGGACAGGGGGTAGCACAGATACGCAGTATTTT. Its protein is CASSQARTGGSTDTQYF.

This CDR3 reads CASSLVQPSGGAPDTQYF. For the CDR3, the DNA is TGTGCCAGCAGCTTAGTTCAGCCTAGCGGGGGGGCCCCAGATACGCAGTATTTT. The genes are TRBV7-2 and TRBJ2-3; the match to TRBD2 covers 12 bases. The CDR3 covers 18 residues. Germline-derived CDR1 and CDR2 are SGHTA and FQGNSA. The ends lost 1 base at V and 4 bases at J; junction bases unmatched: 9.

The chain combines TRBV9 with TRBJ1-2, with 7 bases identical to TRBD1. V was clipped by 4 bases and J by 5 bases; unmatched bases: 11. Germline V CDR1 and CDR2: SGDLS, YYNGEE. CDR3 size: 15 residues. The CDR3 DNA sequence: TGTGCCAGCAGCTCAATCAGGGGGGGCGGATATGGCTACACCTTC. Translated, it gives CASSSIRGGGYGYTF. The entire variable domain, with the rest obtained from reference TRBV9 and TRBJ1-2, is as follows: DSGVTQTPKHLITATGQRVTLRCSPRSGDLSVYWYQQSLDQGLQFLIQYYNGEERAKGNILERFSAQQFPDLHSELNLSSLELGDSALYFCASSSIRGGGYGYTFGSGTRLTVV.

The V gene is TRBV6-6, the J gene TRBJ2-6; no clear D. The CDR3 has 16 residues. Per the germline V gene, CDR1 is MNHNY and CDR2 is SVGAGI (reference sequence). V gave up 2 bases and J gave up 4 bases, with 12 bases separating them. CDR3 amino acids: CASSYPQQAGANVLTF. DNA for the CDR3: TGTGCCAGCAGTTACCCTCAGCAAGCCGGGGCCAACGTCCTGACTTTC.

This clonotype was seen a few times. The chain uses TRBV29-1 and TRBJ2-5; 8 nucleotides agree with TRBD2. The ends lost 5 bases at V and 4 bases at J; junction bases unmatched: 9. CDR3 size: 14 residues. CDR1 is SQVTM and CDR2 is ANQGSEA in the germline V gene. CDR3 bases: TGCAGCGTTCGAGCGGGGGCGGGGGGAGAGACCCAGTACTTC. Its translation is CSVRAGAGGETQYF.

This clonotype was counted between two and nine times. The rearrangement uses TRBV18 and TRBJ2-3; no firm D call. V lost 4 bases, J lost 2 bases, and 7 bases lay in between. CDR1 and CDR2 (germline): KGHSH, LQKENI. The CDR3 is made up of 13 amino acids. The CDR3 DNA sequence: TGTGCCAGCTCACATCCCGTCACAGATACGCAGTATTTT. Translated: CASSHPVTDTQYF.

This CDR3 is CASIGQGVNEQFF. CDR3 coding DNA: TGTGCCAGCATCGGACAGGGGGTAAATGAGCAGTTCTTC. The chain employs TRBV6-1 and TRBJ2-1; 10 bases are a match to TRBD1. Trimming at V came to 7 bases and at J to 7 bases, leaving 4 bases not matched to a gene. Germline values: CDR1 MNHNS, CDR2 SASEGT. This CDR3 spans 13 amino acids.